The T cell receptor beta chain under discussion was sequenced for a study of Ad26.COV2.S vaccination and SARS-CoV-2 variants. At the level of the study: Into the muscle, Ad26.COV2.S was dosed once or twice, 56 days apart.

Regarding the study as a whole: Vaccinated individuals (as opposed to placebo recipients) had higher spike-specific TCR breadth. Analyses of TCR breadth and depth may have underestimated total T cell responses.

This CDR3 region has 15 residues. CDR1 and CDR2 (germline): MDHEN, SYDVKM. V gave up 5 bases and J gave up 3 bases, with 17 bases separating them. The sample's treatment: roughly 20 received Ad26.COV2.S at low or high dose, single or two shots; roughly 5 received placebo; per-sample allocation not given. It was on day 63 after the first vaccine or placebo injection that samples were taken. This table comes from immunoSEQ multiplex PCR, and its TCRdb copy is limited to in-frame clones, with some not included. The sample lists hundreds of thousands of clones; 87% were seen once. Comment on this clone: Its antigen is still unknown.

Sequencing was performed on peripheral blood, taken in a trial of Ad26.COV2.S vaccine versus placebo. This TCR came from a person aged 18-60 years who received the Ad26.COV2.S COVID-19 vaccine or a placebo. The gene calls are TRBV28 and TRBJ2-7, with a tentative D call TRBD2 (6 bases). The CDR3 region has the DNA TGTGCCAGCAGTCCCTCGTCGGGGGAAGTCTACGAGCAGTACTTC. Residues: CASSPSSGEVYEQYF. The full variable domain, its missing parts supplied by reference TRBV28 and TRBJ2-7, is DVKVTQSSRYLVKRTGEKVFLECVQDMDHENMFWYRQDPGLGLRLIYFSYDVKMKEKGDIPEGYSVSREKKERFSLILESASTNQTSMYLCASSPSSGEVYEQYFGPGTRLTVT.